The 2 T cell receptor beta chains below come from one sample, sequenced in a study of blood T cells in healthy people across ages. Primed by a sample-barcoded 5' primer and a J-beta primer mix, a second PCR proceeded for about 6 to 12 cycles. TCRdb analysed the 5' RACE reads with MiXCR anew, one entry per CDR3 protein. The repertoire includes 1,500,000 or so distinct CDR3 sequences, approximately 39% of them detected once, and more than 4% sits in the top ten. Input material: blood. The receptor source for this set is a young woman in good health.

Comments on this clonotype: The CDR3 end shows no conserved phenylalanine or tryptophan, and so a read error is likely. This chain connects TRBV5-1 to TRBJ1-2; D possibly corresponds to TRBD1 (6 bases). The CDR3 runs 18 residues. Germline V CDR1 and CDR2: SGHRS, YFSETQ. V shed 0 bases and J shed 1 base, with 19 bases lying between them. The CDR3 bases are TGCGCCAGCAGCTTGGACCCTCCTGGAGGGGGAGATAACTATGGCTACACCTCC. This encodes CASSLDPPGGGDNYGYTS.

The CDR3: CASSSIAGTYEQYF. CDR3 DNA sequence: TGTGCCAGCAGCTCGATCGCAGGTACCTACGAGCAGTACTTC. V usage is TRBV7-2 and J usage is TRBJ2-7; D not resolved. Trimming pared 4 bases from V and 2 bases from J, leaving 12 bases between. Germline CDR1 is SGHTA and CDR2 is FQGNSA. The CDR3 covers 14 residues. The full variable domain, with the rest looked up from reference TRBV7-2 and TRBJ2-7, is GAGVSQSPSNKVTEKGKDVELRCDPISGHTALYWYRQSLGQGLEFLIYFQGNSAPDKSGLPSDRFSAERTGGSVSTLTIQRTQQEDSAVYLCASSSIAGTYEQYFGPGTRLTVT.